This record looks at one T cell receptor (beta chain) sequence and its context. TCRdb re-called the 5' RACE reads and gives one entry per CDR3 protein, without DNA. Its table lists approximately 200,000 distinct CDR3 sequences. The data were obtained in a study of monozygotic twins with inflammatory bowel disease. Germline-derived CDR1 and CDR2 are SEHNR and FQNEAQ (reference sequence). CDR3 length: 15 residues. This chain links TRBV7-9 with TRBJ2-1; TCRdb lists TRBD2, though no DNA is available to test this call. This clonotype was obtained from a human donor with ulcerative colitis or Crohn's disease, or a healthy co-twin of an affected twin (not recorded which). Sequenced: blood. CDR3 region: CASSSTSGIYNEQFF.